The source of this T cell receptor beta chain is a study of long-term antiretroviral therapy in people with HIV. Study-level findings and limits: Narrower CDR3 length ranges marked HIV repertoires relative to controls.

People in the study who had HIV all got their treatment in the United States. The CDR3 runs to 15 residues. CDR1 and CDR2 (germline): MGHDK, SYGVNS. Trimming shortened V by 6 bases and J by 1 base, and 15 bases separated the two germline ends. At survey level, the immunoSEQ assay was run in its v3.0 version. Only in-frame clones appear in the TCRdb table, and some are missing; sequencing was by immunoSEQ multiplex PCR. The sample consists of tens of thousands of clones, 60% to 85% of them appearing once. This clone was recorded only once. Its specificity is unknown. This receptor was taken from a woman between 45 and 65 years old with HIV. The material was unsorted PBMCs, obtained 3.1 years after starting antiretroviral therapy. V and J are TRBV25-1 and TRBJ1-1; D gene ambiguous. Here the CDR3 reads CASSHPGWANTEAFF. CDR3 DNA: TGTGCCAGCAGCCACCCGGGTTGGGCGAACACTGAAGCTTTCTTT.